These 20 T cell receptor beta chains originate from one sample sequenced in a study of blood T cell repertoires in COVID-19. The assay was immunoSEQ multiplex PCR, and TCRdb's table has in-frame clones only and misses some. This sample has around 330,000 clones, with over 80% found just once. Input material: PBMCs or T cells enriched from blood (not recorded which). The receptors derive from a young woman who had recovered from COVID-19.

In regard to this clone: Other nucleotide sequences in the sample specify the same CDR3. This chain links TRBV5-1 with TRBJ1-1; D is possibly TRBD1 (5 bases). The V and J ends lost 0 bases and 5 bases respectively, with 11 bases between them. The CDR3 runs 14 residues. CDR1 is SGHRS and CDR2 is YFSETQ in the germline V gene. This chain's CDR3 is CASSLGQGGTEAFF. CDR3 sequence (DNA): TGCGCCAGCAGCTTGGGGCAGGGAGGAACTGAAGCTTTCTTT.

This sequence joins TRBV7-2 and TRBJ2-5; 15 bases are shared with TRBD2. Germline CDR1 SGHTA, CDR2 FQGNSA. This CDR3 has 16 residues. V shed 6 bases and J 4 bases; nucleotides not matched to a gene: 6. The CDR3 loop is CASRVPGLAGGETQYF. Here the CDR3 DNA reads TGTGCCAGCAGGGTTCCGGGACTAGCGGGAGGAGAGACCCAGTACTTC.

The chain uses TRBV2 and TRBJ1-5, with unresolved D. Germline assignment: CDR1 SNHLY and CDR2 FYNNEI. This CDR3 region has 13 residues. V was pared by 6 bases and J by 3 bases, with 9 bases between. The CDR3 DNA is TGTGCCAGCAGGCCAGGCCCCAATCAGCCCCAGCATTTT. This sequence encodes CASRPGPNQPQHF.

The chain joins TRBV28 to TRBJ1-5, with no clear D. The V gene lost 8 bases and the J gene lost 4 bases, with 18 bases spanning the gap. The CDR3 runs to 15 residues. The germline V gene encodes CDR1 MDHEN and CDR2 SYDVKM. This CDR3 is CASSQPQVGNQPQHF. The DNA of the CDR3 is TGTGCCAGCTCTCAACCCCAGGTTGGGAATCAGCCCCAGCATTTT.

The rearrangement joins TRBV5-6 to TRBJ2-1, with D possibly matching TRBD2 (6 bases). This CDR3 is 16 amino acids long. CDR1 and CDR2 (germline): SGHDT, YYEEEE. V lost 4 bases and J lost 1, with 15 bases in between. The CDR3 DNA follows: TGTGCCAGCAGCGCGGACGCGGAGGGGTCCTACAATGAGCAGTTCTTC. This encodes CASSADAEGSYNEQFF.

The CDR3 spells CASSPDRGEAFF. The CDR3, as DNA: TGTGCCAGCAGCCCGGACAGGGGGGAAGCTTTCTTT. V is TRBV7-3 and J is TRBJ1-1; TRBD1 agrees at 10 bases. V was clipped by 5 bases and J by 8 bases; unmatched bases: 2. Germline CDR1 is SGHTA and CDR2 is FQGTGA. The CDR3 has 12 residues. The full variable domain, completed using reference TRBV7-3 and TRBJ1-1, is GAGVSQTPSNKVTEKGKYVELRCDPISGHTALYWYRQSLGQGPEFLIYFQGTGAADDSGLPNDRFFAVRPEGSVSTLKIQRTERGDSAVYLCASSPDRGEAFFGQGTRLTVV.

This chain links TRBV7-2 with TRBJ2-7; D gene ambiguous. This CDR3 region has 13 residues. Germline lookup yields CDR1 SGHTA and CDR2 FQGNSA. The ends were cut back, 1 base at V and 7 bases at J, with 11 bases in the middle. The CDR3 region is CASSLGYSWEQYF. In DNA, the CDR3 is TGTGCCAGCAGCTTAGGCTACTCATGGGAGCAGTACTTC.

This chain uses TRBV27 with TRBJ2-3; perhaps TRBD1 as D (6 bases). The CDR3 totals 19 residues. Trimming shortened V by 6 bases and J by 0 bases, and 25 bases separated the two germline ends. Germline V CDR1 and CDR2: MNHEY, SMNVEV (reference sequence). As DNA, the CDR3 is TGTGCCAGCAGACCACGACCAACCCCGGACAGTACTAGCACAGATACGCAGTATTTT. Its protein product is CASRPRPTPDSTSTDTQYF.

The chain is built from TRBV12-3 or TRBV12-4 and TRBJ1-1; 7 bases are shared with TRBD1. This CDR3 has 13 amino acids. V trimming: 1 base; J trimming: 6 bases; junction bases outside the gene matches: 2. The CDR3 nucleotides read TGTGCCAGCAGTTTAGACAGGGGCCCTGAAGCTTTCTTT. This sequence encodes CASSLDRGPEAFF.

The CDR3 region has the DNA TGTGCCAGCGGGCGTAGGGGCGAGCAGTACTTC. Translated, it gives CASGRRGEQYF. The V and J genes are TRBV12-3 or TRBV12-4 and TRBJ2-7; possible D gene TRBD1, 5 bases. With 8 bases removed from V and 6 bases from J, the gap between germline ends came to 11 bases. The CDR3 runs 11 residues.

The V call is TRBV15, the J call TRBJ2-2; unclear D gene. The germline V gene encodes CDR1 LNHNV and CDR2 YYDKDF (reference sequence). V was cut by 2 bases and J by 0 bases, with 16 bases left in between. CDR3 size: 18 residues. CDR3 in amino acids: CATSRPSFVNSNTGELFF. In nucleotides, the CDR3 is TGTGCCACCAGCAGACCATCCTTTGTGAACTCGAACACCGGGGAGCTGTTTTTT.

The chain uses TRBV7-3 and TRBJ2-2; unclear D gene. Germline V gene sequence: CDR1 SGHTA, CDR2 FQGTGA. This CDR3 spans 14 amino acids. V lost 3 bases and J 0 bases, leaving 5 bases between the germline ends. The CDR3 coding sequence is TGTGCCAGCAGCTTTTCAGCGAACACCGGGGAGCTGTTTTTT. Its translation is CASSFSANTGELFF. The full variable domain, rest sourced from reference TRBV7-3 and TRBJ2-2, is GAGVSQTPSNKVTEKGKYVELRCDPISGHTALYWYRQSLGQGPEFLIYFQGTGAADDSGLPNDRFFAVRPEGSVSTLKIQRTERGDSAVYLCASSFSANTGELFFGEGSRLTVL.

This chain links TRBV10-3 with TRBJ1-3, with TRBD1 identical over 11 bases. Germline V gene sequence: CDR1 ENHRY, CDR2 SYGVKD. J lost 2 bases, V lost 2 bases, and 8 bases had no gene match. This CDR3 contains 18 residues. The CDR3 coding sequence is TGTGCCATCAGTGAGAAATTTCCGGGACAGGGGGCTGGAAACACCATATATTTT. It codes for CAISEKFPGQGAGNTIYF.

CDR3 nucleotide sequence: TGTGCCAGCAGCCCCAGCGGGGTGGGAGATGAGCAGTTCTTC. This encodes CASSPSGVGDEQFF. The chain combines TRBV4-2 with TRBJ2-1; TRBD2 matches at 7 bases. The CDR3 sequence is 14 residues long. The ends lost 4 bases at V and 8 bases at J; junction bases unmatched: 8. CDR1 LGHNA and CDR2 YNFKEQ come from the germline V gene.

This rearrangement joins TRBV3-1 (or the pseudogene TRBV3-2) to TRBJ1-6; 7 nucleotides line up with TRBD1. From germline, CDR1 is LGHDT and CDR2 YNNKEL (reference sequence). V trimming: 3 bases; J trimming: 6 bases; junction bases outside the gene matches: 2. There are 14 residues in the CDR3. The CDR3 sequence: CASSHGQVNSPLHF. The DNA for the CDR3 is TGTGCCAGCAGCCACGGACAGGTTAATTCACCCCTCCACTTT.

The J gene is TRBJ2-1, the V gene TRBV3-1 (or the pseudogene TRBV3-2); D ambiguous. The CDR3 loop spans 14 amino acids. V was cut by 1 base and J by 1 base, with 5 bases left in between. Per the germline V gene, CDR1 is LGHDT and CDR2 is YNNKEL (reference sequence). CDR3 nucleotide sequence: TGTGCCAGCAGCCAAGCCGGGTCCTACAATGAGCAGTTCTTC. It is translated as CASSQAGSYNEQFF.

In this sample, this clone turned up once. The CDR3 DNA follows: TGTGCCTGGACATTAAGGACAGGGTGGTCGAACACTGAAGCTTTCTTT. This translates into CAWTLRTGWSNTEAFF. The rearrangement links TRBV30 to TRBJ1-1; TRBD1 matches at 8 bases. V shed 4 bases, J shed 1 base, and the junction held 11 bases outside the gene matches. CDR1 and CDR2 from the germline V gene are GTSNPN and SVGIG (reference sequence). The CDR3 is 16 amino acids.

As regards this clone: Other DNA sequences in this sample translate to the same CDR3. V is TRBV12-3 or TRBV12-4 and J is TRBJ1-2, with a possible D match to TRBD1 (5 bases). V was shortened by 0 bases and J by 8 bases, with 7 bases between the two germline ends. The CDR3 has 12 residues. For the CDR3, the DNA is TGTGCCAGCAGTTTAGCTGGGGCGGGCTACACCTTC. The encoded protein is CASSLAGAGYTF.

This chain joins TRBV10-3 and TRBJ1-3; 7 positions match TRBD1. The trim removed 3 bases at V and 0 bases at J, leaving 8 bases unmatched. Germline V lookup: CDR1 ENHRY, CDR2 SYGVKD. The CDR3 spans 17 residues. Written as DNA, the CDR3 is TGTGCCATCAGTGACCAACGACAGGGTCGCTCTGGAAACACCATATATTTT. It codes for CAISDQRQGRSGNTIYF.

This rearrangement joins TRBV9 to TRBJ2-5, with 8 bases fitting TRBD1. Germline CDR1 reads SGDLS; CDR2 reads YYNGEE. This CDR3 contains 16 residues. After removal of 0 bases from V and 3 bases from J, the junction contained 7 bases not matched to a gene. The CDR3 nucleotides are TGTGCCAGCAGCGTAGGTCCAGGGGGCGCCGAAGAGACCCAGTACTTC. The encoded protein is CASSVGPGGAEETQYF.